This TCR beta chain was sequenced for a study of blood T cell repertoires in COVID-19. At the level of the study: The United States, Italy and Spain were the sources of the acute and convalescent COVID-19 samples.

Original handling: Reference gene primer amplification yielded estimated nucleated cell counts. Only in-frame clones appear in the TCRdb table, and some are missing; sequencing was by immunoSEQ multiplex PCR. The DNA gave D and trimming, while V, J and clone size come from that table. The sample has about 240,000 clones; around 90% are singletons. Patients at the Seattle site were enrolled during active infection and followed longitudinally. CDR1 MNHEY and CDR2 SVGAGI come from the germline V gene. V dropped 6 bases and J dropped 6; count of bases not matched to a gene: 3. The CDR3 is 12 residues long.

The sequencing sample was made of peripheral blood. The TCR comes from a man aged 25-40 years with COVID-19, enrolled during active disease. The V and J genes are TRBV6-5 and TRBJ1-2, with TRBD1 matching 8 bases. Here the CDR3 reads CASSPGGNGYTF. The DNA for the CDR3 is TGTGCCAGCAGCCCAGGGGGCAATGGCTACACCTTC.